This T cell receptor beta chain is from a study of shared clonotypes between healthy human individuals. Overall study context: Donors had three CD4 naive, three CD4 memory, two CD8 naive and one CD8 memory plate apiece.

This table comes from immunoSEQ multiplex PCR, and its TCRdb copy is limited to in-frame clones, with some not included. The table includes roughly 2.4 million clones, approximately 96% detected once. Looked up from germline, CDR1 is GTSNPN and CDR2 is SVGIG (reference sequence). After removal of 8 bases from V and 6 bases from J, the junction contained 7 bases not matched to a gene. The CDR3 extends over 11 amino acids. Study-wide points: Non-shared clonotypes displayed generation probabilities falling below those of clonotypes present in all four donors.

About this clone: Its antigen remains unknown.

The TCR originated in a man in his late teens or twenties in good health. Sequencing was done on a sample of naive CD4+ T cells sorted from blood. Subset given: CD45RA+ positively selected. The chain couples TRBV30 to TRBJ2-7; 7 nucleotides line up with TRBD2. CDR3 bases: TGTGCCGTTAGCGGGTTAGGCGAGCAGTACTTC. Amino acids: CAVSGLGEQYF.